What follows describes a single TCR beta chain. No antigen is known for it. The CDR3 contains 15 residues. Trimming cost V 5 bases and J 3 bases; bases outside gene matches: 10. Germline-derived CDR1 and CDR2 are SEHNR and FQNEAQ (reference sequence). The data are from a study of cytomegalovirus exposure and HLA in healthy donors. General observations from the study: An analysis done earlier found most TCR beta V segments productive about 87% or about 30% of the time. The majority of CMV-associated TCR beta chains were reported as apparently HLA-restricted in a later analysis.

Use of 60 Vbeta and 13 Jbeta primers characterized the PCR. Some clones are missing from TCRdb's copy, which holds only in-frame ones; the method was immunoSEQ multiplex PCR. Of 150,000 to 200,000 clones listed, around 90% are singletons. V usage is TRBV7-9 and J usage is TRBJ2-7; 7 nucleotides line up with TRBD2. The sequencing input was PBMCs. The sequence was collected from a boy aged 2-9 years in good health and CMV-seronegative. The CDR3 is CASSLTPSGDYEQYF. CDR3 sequence (DNA): TGTGCCAGCAGCCTGACGCCTAGCGGAGACTACGAGCAGTACTTC.